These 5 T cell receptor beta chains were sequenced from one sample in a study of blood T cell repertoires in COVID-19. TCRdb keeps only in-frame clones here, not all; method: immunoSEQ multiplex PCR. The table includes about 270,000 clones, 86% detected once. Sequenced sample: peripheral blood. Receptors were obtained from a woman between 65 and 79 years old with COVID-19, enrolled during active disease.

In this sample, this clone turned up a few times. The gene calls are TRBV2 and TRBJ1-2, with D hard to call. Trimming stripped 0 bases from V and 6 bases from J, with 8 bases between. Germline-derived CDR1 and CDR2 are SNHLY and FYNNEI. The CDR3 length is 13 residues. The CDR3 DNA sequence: TGTGCCAGCAGTGAAGCGCGTGTAGATGGCTACACCTTC. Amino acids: CASSEARVDGYTF. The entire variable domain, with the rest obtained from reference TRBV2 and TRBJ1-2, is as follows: EPEVTQTPSHQVTQMGQEVILRCVPISNHLYFYWYRQILGQKVEFLVSFYNNEISEKSEIFDDQFSVERPDGSNFTLKIRSTKLEDSAMYFCASSEARVDGYTFGSGTRLTVV.

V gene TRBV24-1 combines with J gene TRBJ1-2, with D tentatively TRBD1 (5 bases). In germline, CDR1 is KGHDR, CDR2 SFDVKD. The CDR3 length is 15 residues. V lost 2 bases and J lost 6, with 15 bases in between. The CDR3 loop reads CATSDSALGLDGYTF. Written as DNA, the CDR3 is TGTGCCACCAGTGATTCAGCTCTGGGGCTTGATGGCTACACCTTC.

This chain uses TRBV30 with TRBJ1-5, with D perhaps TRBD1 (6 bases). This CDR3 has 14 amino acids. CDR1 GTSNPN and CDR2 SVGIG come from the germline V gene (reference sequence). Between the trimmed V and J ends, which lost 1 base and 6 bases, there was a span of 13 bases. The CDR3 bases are TGTGCCTGGAGTGCCGCGGGGGCGATTCAGCCCCAGCATTTT. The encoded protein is CAWSAAGAIQPQHF.

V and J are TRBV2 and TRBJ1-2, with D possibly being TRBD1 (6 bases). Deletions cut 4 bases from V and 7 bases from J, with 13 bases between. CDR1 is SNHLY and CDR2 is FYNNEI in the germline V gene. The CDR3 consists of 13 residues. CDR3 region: CASSGQDSSGYTF. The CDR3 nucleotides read TGTGCCAGCAGTGGACAGGATTCAAGTGGCTACACCTTC.

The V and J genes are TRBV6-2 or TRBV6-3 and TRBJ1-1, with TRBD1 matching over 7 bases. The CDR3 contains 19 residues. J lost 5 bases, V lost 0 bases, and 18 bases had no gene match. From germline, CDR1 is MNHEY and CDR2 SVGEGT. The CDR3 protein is CASSYSPGAMRQGGTEAFF. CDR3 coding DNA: TGTGCCAGCAGTTACTCCCCTGGGGCCATGCGACAGGGTGGAACTGAAGCTTTCTTT.